This is a list of T cell receptor beta chains from one sample in a study of CD8 T cells in ankylosing spondylitis. Using its own MiXCR run on the 5' RACE reads, TCRdb lists one record per CDR3 protein. The repertoire includes approximately 140,000 distinct CDR3 sequences, around 43% of them detected once, and about 15% sits in the top ten. The specimen sequenced was synovial fluid, either unsorted or a sorted T cell fraction (not recorded which). The receptor source for this set is a male donor with ankylosing spondylitis. The conserved cysteine and the conserved F or W are not part of the CDR3 here.

v_gene	len	j_gene	CDR3aa
TRBV20-1	12	TRBJ1-5	SAKTGIAGQPQH
TRBV12-3/TRBV12-4	13	TRBJ1-2	ASSRRTGLNYGYT
TRBV6-1	14	TRBJ1-1	ASSELSGQGNTEAF
TRBV10-3	17	TRBJ2-3	AISESTGRTSGYTDTQY
TRBV12-3/TRBV12-4	12	TRBJ1-5	ASSLAGDNQPQH
TRBV4-3	13	TRBJ2-3	ASSQRILSTDTQY
TRBV12-3/TRBV12-4	15	TRBJ2-3	ASTRDRGLTSTDTQY
TRBV28	11	TRBJ2-1	ASSSWPYNEQF
TRBV7-9	12	TRBJ2-3	AGHGGRESDTQY
TRBV6-1	13	TRBJ2-2	ASSKMGGIQGELF
TRBV7-4	15	TRBJ1-5	ASSPLDPGEGNQPQH
TRBV7-9	11	TRBJ2-1	ASSLAGDFEQF
TRBV12-3/TRBV12-4	11	TRBJ2-7	ASSSALWNEQY
TRBV5-1	13	TRBJ2-7	ASSLLYSGSYEQY
TRBV20-1	9	TRBJ1-2	SASREVPYT
TRBV11-1	16	TRBJ2-3	ASSSSYGTSGPTDTQY
TRBV29-1	8	TRBJ2-1	SVGRQVGF
TRBV27	13	TRBJ2-1	ASSLVGQGYNEQF
TRBV6-5	15	TRBJ1-2	ASSYSREGPSSYGYT
TRBV27	13	TRBJ1-1	ASSSETGGNTEAF
TRBV4-1	12	TRBJ2-4	ASSQVLRGNIQY
TRBV11-2	13	TRBJ2-2	ASSLAWDRAGELF
TRBV20-1	12	TRBJ2-5	SASVRNPPETQY
TRBV6-5	16	TRBJ1-6	ASSSPDDRGVYNSPLH
TRBV27	15	TRBJ2-7	ASSFHRFRTGIDEQY
TRBV3-1	15	TRBJ2-1	ASSHTDRIWSYNEQF
TRBV19	11	TRBJ1-1	ASSSAGHTEAF
TRBV10-3	14	TRBJ1-1	AISEWYRMMNTEAF
TRBV6-2/TRBV6-3	13	TRBJ2-5	ASHSGTGDQETQY
TRBV28	12	TRBJ2-1	ASRGPLEINEQF
TRBV7-2	12	TRBJ1-3	ASSLGVSGNTIY
TRBV18	11	TRBJ1-5	ASSLISNQPQH
TRBV7-8	12	TRBJ2-1	ASSLLTMDNEQF
TRBV2	11	TRBJ2-7	ASSDLGAYEQY
TRBV6-2/TRBV6-3	12	TRBJ2-2	ASSYSSDTGELF
TRBV7-9	11	TRBJ2-7	ASSLAWRWEQY
TRBV7-8	14	TRBJ2-1	ASSLPLAGVYNEQF
TRBV6-5	13	TRBJ1-6	ASSYSGELGTPLH
TRBV3-1	12	TRBJ1-2	ASSQVGQRYGYT
TRBV4-1	16	TRBJ2-1	ASSQVQGDPMGYNEQF
TRBV12-3/TRBV12-4	15	TRBJ2-1	ASSFRIAGVSYNEQF
TRBV28	14	TRBJ2-1	ASSLPGVGVYNEQF